What follows is one T cell receptor (beta chain) and its context. This sample is part of a study of shared clonotypes between healthy human individuals. Looking at the study overall: CD8 memory received one plate per donor, CD8 naive two, CD4 memory three and CD4 naive three.

Genomic DNA per cell subset filled all wells of several immunoSEQ plates. The protocol was immunoSEQ multiplex PCR, while the TCRdb copy is restricted to in-frame clones and leaves out a portion. The data contain approximately 1.4 million clones, 95% to 99% of them singletons. The germline V gene has CDR1 SGHRS and CDR2 YFSETQ. Between the trimmed V and J ends, which lost 3 bases and 7 bases, there was a span of 19 bases. The CDR3 is made up of 16 amino acids. The donor population consisted of healthy HIV-negative adults with no recent acute infections or vaccinations. The chain recombines TRBV5-1 with TRBJ2-2; tentatively, D is TRBD1 or TRBD2 (5 bases each). The sample consisted of naive CD4+ T cells sorted from blood. Subset noted: CD45RA+ positively selected. This receptor was obtained from a man younger than 40 in good health. The CDR3 DNA reads as TGCGCCAGCAGCTGGAACGGGATTGGGGCGGTCGGGGAGCTGTTTTTT. Residues: CASSWNGIGAVGELFF. Filled out from reference TRBV5-1 and TRBJ2-2, the complete variable domain reads KAGVTQTPRYLIKTRGQQVTLSCSPISGHRSVSWYQQTPGQGLQFLFEYFSETQRNKGNFPGRFSGRQFSNSRSEMNVSTLELGDSALYLCASSWNGIGAVGELFFGEGSRLTVL.